This T cell receptor (beta chain) derives from a study of T-cell memory formation after mild COVID-19. Study-level points and caveats: Contracting clones, day 15 to 85, had balanced CD4/CD8, and later expanders favored CD4+. Pre-infection memory held some responding clones, suggesting pre-existing cross-reactive T cells responded.

The table lists this clonotype with a count of one. The antigen is unknown. Trimming shortened V by 5 bases and J by 6 bases, and 9 bases separated the two germline ends. This CDR3 is 12 amino acids long. The V gene's germline CDR1 is LNHDA and CDR2 SQIVND (reference sequence). Via MiXCR, TCRdb re-called the 5' RACE reads, giving one row per CDR3 protein. This sample has 58,000 or so distinct CDR3 sequences, with around 30% found just once. The receptor's source is a man in his late teens or twenties who had mild COVID-19 (a few samples of this study predate the infection). Cell type and time point are not known. The source material was PBMCs or a T cell subset sorted from them (not recorded which). The V and J genes are TRBV19 and TRBJ2-3; D uncertain. DNA of the CDR3: TGTGCCAGTAGTCGTTCGGCGGATACGCAGTATTTT. Residues: CASSRSADTQYF.